A selection of T cell receptor beta chains follows, all from one sample in a study of T cells after posttransplantation cyclophosphamide. TCRdb keeps only in-frame clones here, not all; method: immunoSEQ multiplex PCR. This sample carries some 6,700 clones, around 84% of them seen once, and the ten largest clones take roughly 20%. Sequenced here: PBMCs, sampled after allogeneic stem cell transplant with posttransplant cyclophosphamide. The receptors here all came from a female patient in her fifties who received an allogeneic stem cell transplant from a related donor, was CMV-positive, and had no GVHD. The T cells may come from the graft donor. CDR3s include the opening cysteine and the closing phenylalanine or tryptophan. The order of the fields is clone size, D gene, V gene, J gene, CDR3 protein, CDR3 DNA. The D gene is left open where the match is weak. Rows give clone size only sometimes, using once, few, many, or a class for an expanded clone.

.,TRBD2,TRBV7-3,TRBJ2-1,CASSPRTSGRGNEQFF,TGTGCCAGCAGCCCCCGGACTAGCGGGAGGGGGAATGAGCAGTTCTTC
.,.,TRBV6-1,TRBJ2-7,CASSDTAVTYEQYF,TGTGCCAGCAGTGATACGGCGGTAACCTACGAGCAGTACTTC
.,TRBD2,TRBV28,TRBJ2-3,CASSFQLAGAADTQYF,TGTGCCAGCAGTTTCCAACTAGCGGGAGCGGCAGATACGCAGTATTTT
.,.,TRBV5-6,TRBJ1-2,CASSPRVSYGYTF,TGTGCCAGCAGCCCCAGGGTTAGCTATGGCTACACCTTC
.,.,TRBV10-2,TRBJ1-2,CASSEPAAPNYGYTF,TGCGCCAGCAGTGAGCCAGCGGCACCTAACTATGGCTACACCTTC
few,TRBD2,TRBV11-2,TRBJ2-7,CASSSGLAGTRDEQYF,TGTGCCAGCAGCTCGGGACTAGCGGGGACCCGAGACGAGCAGTACTTC
.,.,TRBV5-1,TRBJ2-1,CASSSGPGLDNEQFF,TGCGCCAGCAGCTCCGGGCCGGGATTGGACAATGAGCAGTTCTTC
.,.,TRBV7-3,TRBJ1-3,CASSLFTTPGNTIYF,TGTGCCAGCAGCTTATTCACGACACCAGGAAACACCATATATTTT
.,TRBD2,TRBV19,TRBJ2-5,CASSSWTSGGKTQYF,TGTGCCAGTAGTTCATGGACTAGCGGGGGGAAGACCCAGTACTTC
.,TRBD1,TRBV7-9,TRBJ1-4,CASSRGQGDYNEKLFF,TGTGCCAGCAGCCGAGGACAGGGGGACTATAATGAAAAACTGTTTTTT
.,TRBD2,TRBV5-1,TRBJ2-1,CASSPLLAGGRLDEQFF,TGCGCCAGCAGCCCCCTGCTAGCGGGGGGGCGGTTGGATGAGCAGTTCTTC
.,TRBD1,TRBV11-3,TRBJ2-5,CASSLGGTGGETQYF,TGTGCCAGCAGCCTGGGGGGGACAGGGGGAGAGACCCAGTACTTC
.,.,TRBV18,TRBJ2-2,CASSPRIQQSSTGELFF,TGTGCCAGCTCACCACGAATTCAACAGTCCTCCACCGGGGAGCTGTTTTTT
once,TRBD2,TRBV4-2,TRBJ2-3,CASSQDGASGGSSTDTQYF,TGTGCCAGCAGCCAAGATGGCGCTAGCGGGGGGTCAAGCACAGATACGCAGTATTTT
once,TRBD2,TRBV5-4,TRBJ2-7,CASSFGGLTYEQYF,TGTGCCAGCAGCTTCGGGGGACTAACCTACGAGCAGTACTTC
.,TRBD2,TRBV9,TRBJ2-7,CASSPGLVGVGVGEQYF,TGTGCCAGCAGCCCCGGACTAGTTGGCGTCGGCGTCGGCGAGCAGTACTTC
.,.,TRBV6-5,TRBJ2-1,CASSYSRLARSEQFF,TGTGCCAGCAGTTACTCGCGACTGGCCCGGAGTGAGCAGTTCTTC
.,.,TRBV6-6,TRBJ2-3,CASSYLGDTQYF,TGTGCCAGCAGTTATCTCGGAGATACGCAGTATTTT
.,TRBD1,TRBV5-1,TRBJ2-7,CASTLGDSNYEQYF,TGCGCCAGCACCCTGGGGGACAGCAACTACGAGCAGTACTTC
once,.,TRBV5-1,TRBJ2-7,CASSPAFGGPSSYEQYF,TGCGCCAGCAGCCCAGCGTTTGGAGGCCCCTCCTCCTACGAGCAGTACTTC
.,.,TRBV18,TRBJ2-5,CASSTPGLEETQYF,TGTGCCAGCTCGACCCCGGGTCTGGAGGAGACCCAGTACTTC
.,TRBD1,TRBV7-2,TRBJ2-3,CASSSPTGEVDTQYF,TGTGCCAGCAGCTCTCCGACAGGGGAGGTAGATACGCAGTATTTT
.,TRBD1,TRBV29-1,TRBJ1-1,CSVDKDRGSGEAFF,TGCAGCGTCGATAAGGACAGGGGGTCGGGTGAAGCTTTCTTT
.,TRBD1,TRBV19,TRBJ2-7,CASSLRQGTPYEQYF,TGTGCCAGTTCCCTCCGACAGGGGACCCCCTACGAGCAGTACTTC
.,.,TRBV9,TRBJ2-7,CASSVDLETAYEQYF,TGTGCCAGCAGCGTAGATCTGGAGACAGCCTACGAGCAGTACTTC
.,.,TRBV7-9,TRBJ2-3,CASSPGSTDTQYF,TGTGCCAGCAGCCCCGGTAGCACAGATACGCAGTATTTT
.,TRBD1,TRBV5-1,TRBJ1-4,CASSPGTVNEKLFF,TGCGCCAGCAGCCCCGGGACAGTTAATGAAAAACTGTTTTTT